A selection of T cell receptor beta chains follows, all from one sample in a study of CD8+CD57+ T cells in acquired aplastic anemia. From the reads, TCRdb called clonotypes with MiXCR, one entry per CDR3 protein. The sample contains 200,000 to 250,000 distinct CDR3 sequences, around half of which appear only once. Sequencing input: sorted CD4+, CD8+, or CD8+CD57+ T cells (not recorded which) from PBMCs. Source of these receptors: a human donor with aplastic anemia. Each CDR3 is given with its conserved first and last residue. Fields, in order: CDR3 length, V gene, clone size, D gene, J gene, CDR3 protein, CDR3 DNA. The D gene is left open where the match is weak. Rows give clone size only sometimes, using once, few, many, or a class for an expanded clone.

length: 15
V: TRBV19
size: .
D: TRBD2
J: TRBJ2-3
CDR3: CATSPGTTSTDTQYF
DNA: TGTGCCACCTCCCCCGGGACTACCAGCACAGATACGCAGTATTTT

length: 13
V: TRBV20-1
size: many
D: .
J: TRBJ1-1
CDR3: CSARDRGNTEAFF
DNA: TGCAGTGCTAGAGACAGGGGCAACACTGAAGCTTTCTTT

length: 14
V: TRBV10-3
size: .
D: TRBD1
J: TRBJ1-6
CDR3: CAISPGQGSSPLHF
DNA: TGTGCCATCAGTCCGGGACAGGGGAGCTCACCCCTCCACTTT

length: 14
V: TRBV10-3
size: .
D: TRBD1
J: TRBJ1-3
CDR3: CAIRADRAGNTIYF
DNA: TGTGCCATCAGGGCGGACAGGGCTGGAAACACCATATATTTT

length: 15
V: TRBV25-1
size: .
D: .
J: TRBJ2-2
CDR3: CASSETRQNTGELFF
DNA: TGTGCCAGCAGTGAGACCCGGCAGAACACCGGGGAGCTGTTTTTT

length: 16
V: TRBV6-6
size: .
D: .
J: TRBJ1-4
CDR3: CASSLLQGAPNEKLFF
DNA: TGTGCCAGCAGTTTGTTACAGGGTGCGCCTAATGAAAAACTGTTTTTT

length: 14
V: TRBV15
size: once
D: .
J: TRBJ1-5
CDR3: CATSRVGSNQPQHF
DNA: TGTGCCACCAGCAGAGTCGGTAGCAATCAGCCCCAGCATTTT

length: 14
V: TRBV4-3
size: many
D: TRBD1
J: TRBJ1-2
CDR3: CASSQDRGSYGYTF
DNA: TGCGCCAGCAGCCAAGACAGGGGGTCTTATGGCTACACCTTC

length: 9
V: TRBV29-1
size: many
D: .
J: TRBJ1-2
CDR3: CSPNYGYTF
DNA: TGCAGCCCAAATTATGGCTACACCTTC

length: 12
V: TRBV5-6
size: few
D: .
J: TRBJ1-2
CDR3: CASSLNNYGYTF
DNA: TGTGCCAGCAGCTTGAATAACTATGGCTACACCTTC

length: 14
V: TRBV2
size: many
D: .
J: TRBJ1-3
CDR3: CASSEGGNGNTIYF
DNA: TGTGCCAGCAGTGAAGGTGGGAATGGAAACACCATATATTTT

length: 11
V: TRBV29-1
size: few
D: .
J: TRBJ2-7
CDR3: CSVDWGSEQYF
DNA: TGCAGCGTTGATTGGGGGAGCGAGCAGTACTTC

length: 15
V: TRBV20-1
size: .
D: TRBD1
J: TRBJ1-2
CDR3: CSARDSVKGAASYTF
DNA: TGCAGTGCTAGAGATTCGGTCAAGGGGGCCGCTAGCTACACCTTC

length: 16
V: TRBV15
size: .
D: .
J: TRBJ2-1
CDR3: CATSRESILTYNEQFF
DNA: TGTGCCACCAGCAGAGAGAGCATTCTGACCTACAATGAGCAGTTCTTC

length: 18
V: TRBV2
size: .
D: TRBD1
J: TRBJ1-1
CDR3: CASSHLPGQGRVNTEAFF
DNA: TGTGCCAGCAGTCACCTACCGGGACAGGGTAGGGTGAACACTGAAGCTTTCTTT

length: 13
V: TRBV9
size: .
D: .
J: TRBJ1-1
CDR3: CASSPLGGSEAFF
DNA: TGTGCCAGCAGCCCCCTTGGGGGATCTGAAGCTTTCTTT

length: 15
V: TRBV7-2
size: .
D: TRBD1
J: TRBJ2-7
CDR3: CASSLVQGKSYEQYF
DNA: TGTGCCAGCAGCTTAGTACAGGGGAAATCCTACGAGCAGTACTTC

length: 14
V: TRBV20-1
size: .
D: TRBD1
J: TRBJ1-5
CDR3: CSARDRAAGQPQHF
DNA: TGCAGTGCGAGGGACAGGGCGGCAGGGCAGCCCCAGCATTTT

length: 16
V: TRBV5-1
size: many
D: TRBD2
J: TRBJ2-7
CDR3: CASSVSGGLHSYEQYF
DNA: TGCGCCAGCAGCGTATCGGGGGGACTGCACTCCTACGAGCAGTACTTC

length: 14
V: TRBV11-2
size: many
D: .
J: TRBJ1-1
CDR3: CASSRLGMGTEAFF
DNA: TGTGCCAGCAGCAGACTAGGTATGGGGACTGAAGCTTTCTTT

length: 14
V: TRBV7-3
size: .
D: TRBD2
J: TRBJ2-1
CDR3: CASSLNGGGSEQFF
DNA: TGTGCCAGCAGCTTAAATGGGGGGGGGAGTGAGCAGTTCTTC

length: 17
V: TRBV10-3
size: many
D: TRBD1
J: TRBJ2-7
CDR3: CAISEPGQGLRIHEQYF
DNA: TGTGCCATCAGTGAGCCAGGACAGGGGCTAAGAATCCACGAGCAGTACTTC

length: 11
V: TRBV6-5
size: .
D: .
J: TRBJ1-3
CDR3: CASSYPNTIYF
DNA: TGTGCCAGCAGTTACCCTAACACCATATATTTT

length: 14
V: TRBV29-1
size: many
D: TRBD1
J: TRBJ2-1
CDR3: CSVARQGARDEQFF
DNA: TGCAGCGTTGCTAGACAGGGGGCGCGGGATGAGCAGTTCTTC

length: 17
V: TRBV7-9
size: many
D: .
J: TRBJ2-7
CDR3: CASSLCCLSSDPYEQYF
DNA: TGTGCCAGCAGCTTATGTTGCCTAAGTTCGGACCCCTACGAGCAGTACTTC